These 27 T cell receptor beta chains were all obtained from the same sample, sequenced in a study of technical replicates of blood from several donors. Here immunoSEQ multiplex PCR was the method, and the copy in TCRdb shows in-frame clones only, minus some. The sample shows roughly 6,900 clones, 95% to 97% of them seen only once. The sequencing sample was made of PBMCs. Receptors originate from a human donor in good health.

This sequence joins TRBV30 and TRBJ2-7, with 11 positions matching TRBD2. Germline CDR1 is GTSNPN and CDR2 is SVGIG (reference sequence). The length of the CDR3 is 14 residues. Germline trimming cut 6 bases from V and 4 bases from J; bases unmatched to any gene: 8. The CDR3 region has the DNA TGTGCCTGCAAAGGGACTAGCGGAAAATACGAGCAGTACTTC. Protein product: CACKGTSGKYEQYF. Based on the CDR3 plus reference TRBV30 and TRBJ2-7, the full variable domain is SQTIHQWPATLVQPVGSPLSLECTVEGTSNPNLYWYRQAAGRGLQLLFYSVGIGQISSEVPQNLSASRPQDRQFILSSKKLLLSDSGFYLCACKGTSGKYEQYFGPGTRLTVT.

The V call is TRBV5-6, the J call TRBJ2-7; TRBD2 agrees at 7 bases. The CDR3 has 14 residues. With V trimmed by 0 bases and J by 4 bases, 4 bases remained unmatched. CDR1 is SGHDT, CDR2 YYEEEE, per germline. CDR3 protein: CASSLDGRGYEQYF. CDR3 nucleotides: TGTGCCAGCAGCTTGGATGGGAGGGGATACGAGCAGTACTTC.

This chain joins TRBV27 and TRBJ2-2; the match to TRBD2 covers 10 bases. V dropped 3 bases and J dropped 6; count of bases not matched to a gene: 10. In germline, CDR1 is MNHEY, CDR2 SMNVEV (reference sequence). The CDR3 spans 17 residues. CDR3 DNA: TGTGCCAGCAGTTTCGTAGCTAGCGGGAGTGGGGCCGGGGAGCTGTTTTTT. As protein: CASSFVASGSGAGELFF.

In DNA, the CDR3 is TGTGCCAGTCAGGACAGATTGAACACTGAAGCTTTCTTT. This codes for CASQDRLNTEAFF. The V and J genes are TRBV19 and TRBJ1-1; TRBD1 might be the D (6 bases). Germline CDR1 and CDR2: LNHDA and SQIVND (reference sequence). V was pared by 8 bases and J by 0 bases, with 10 bases between. The CDR3 is 13 residues long.

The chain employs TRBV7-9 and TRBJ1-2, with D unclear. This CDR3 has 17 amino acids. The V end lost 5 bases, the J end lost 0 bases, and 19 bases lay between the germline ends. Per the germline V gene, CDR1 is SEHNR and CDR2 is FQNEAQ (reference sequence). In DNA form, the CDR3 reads TGTGCCAGCAGCCCACCCCGGCCTTCGGAGACTAACTATGGCTACACCTTC. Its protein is CASSPPRPSETNYGYTF.

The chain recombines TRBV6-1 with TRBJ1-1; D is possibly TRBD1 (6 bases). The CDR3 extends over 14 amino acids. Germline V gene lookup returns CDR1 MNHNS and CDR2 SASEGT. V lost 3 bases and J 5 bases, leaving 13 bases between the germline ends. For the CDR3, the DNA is TGTGCCAGCAGTGAGAGCAGGGGAGGGACTGAAGCTTTCTTT. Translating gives CASSESRGGTEAFF.

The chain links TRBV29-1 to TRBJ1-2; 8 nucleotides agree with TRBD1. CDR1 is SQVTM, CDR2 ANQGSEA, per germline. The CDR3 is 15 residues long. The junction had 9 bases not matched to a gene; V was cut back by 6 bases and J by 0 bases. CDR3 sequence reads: CSVREQGVSNYGYTF. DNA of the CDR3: TGCAGCGTGAGGGAACAGGGGGTCTCTAACTATGGCTACACCTTC.

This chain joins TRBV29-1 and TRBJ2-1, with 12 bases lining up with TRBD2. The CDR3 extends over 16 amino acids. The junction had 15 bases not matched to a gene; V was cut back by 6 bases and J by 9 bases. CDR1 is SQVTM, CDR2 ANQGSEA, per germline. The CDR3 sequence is CSVRPRLAGGNGEQFF. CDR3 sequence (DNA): TGCAGCGTCCGCCCCCGCCTAGCGGGAGGGAACGGTGAGCAGTTCTTC.

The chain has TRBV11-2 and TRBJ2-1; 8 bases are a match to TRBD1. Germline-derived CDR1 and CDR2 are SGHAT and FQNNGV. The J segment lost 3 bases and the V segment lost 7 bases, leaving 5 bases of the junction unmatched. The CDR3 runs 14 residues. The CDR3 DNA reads TGTGCCAGCACCGGGGGACAGGTCTACAATGAGCAGTTCTTC. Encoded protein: CASTGGQVYNEQFF.

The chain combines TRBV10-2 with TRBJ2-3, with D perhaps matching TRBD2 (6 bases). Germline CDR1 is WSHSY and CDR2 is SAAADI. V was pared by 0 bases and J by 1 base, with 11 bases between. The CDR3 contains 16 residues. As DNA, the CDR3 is TGCGCCAGCAGTGAGTCGGCCTGGGGGGGCACAGATACGCAGTATTTT. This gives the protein CASSESAWGGTDTQYF.

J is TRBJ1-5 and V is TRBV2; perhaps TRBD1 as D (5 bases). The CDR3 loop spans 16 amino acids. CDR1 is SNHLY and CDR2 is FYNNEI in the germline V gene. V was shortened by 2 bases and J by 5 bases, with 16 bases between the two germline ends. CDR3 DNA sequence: TGTGCCAGCAGTGAAATTGGGGGGGAATGGGATCAGCCCCAGCATTTT. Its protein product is CASSEIGGEWDQPQHF.

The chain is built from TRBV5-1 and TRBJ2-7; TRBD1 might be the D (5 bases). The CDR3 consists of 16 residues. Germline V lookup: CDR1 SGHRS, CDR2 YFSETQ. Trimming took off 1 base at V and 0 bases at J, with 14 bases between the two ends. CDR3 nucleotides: TGCGCCAGCAGCTTGATAACAGGTCCCTCCTCCTACGAGCAGTACTTC. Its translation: CASSLITGPSSYEQYF.

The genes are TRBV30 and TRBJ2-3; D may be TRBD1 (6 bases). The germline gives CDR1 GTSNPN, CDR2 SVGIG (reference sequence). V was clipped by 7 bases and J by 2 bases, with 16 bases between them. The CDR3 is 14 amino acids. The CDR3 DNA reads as TGTGCCTACCAACAGACAGGTCCCACAGATACGCAGTATTTT. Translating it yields CAYQQTGPTDTQYF.

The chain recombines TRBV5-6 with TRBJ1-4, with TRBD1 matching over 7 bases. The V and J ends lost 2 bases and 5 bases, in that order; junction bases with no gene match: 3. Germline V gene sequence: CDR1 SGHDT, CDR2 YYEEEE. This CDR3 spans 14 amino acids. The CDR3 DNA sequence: TGTGCCAGCAGCTTTACAGGGGTGAATGAAAAACTGTTTTTT. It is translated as CASSFTGVNEKLFF.

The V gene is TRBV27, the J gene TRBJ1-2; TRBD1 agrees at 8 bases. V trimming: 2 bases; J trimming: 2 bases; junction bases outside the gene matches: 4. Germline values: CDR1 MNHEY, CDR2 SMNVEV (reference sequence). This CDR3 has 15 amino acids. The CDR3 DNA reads TGTGCCAGCAGTTTACAGGGGGCGACGAACTATGGCTACACCTTC. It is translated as CASSLQGATNYGYTF.

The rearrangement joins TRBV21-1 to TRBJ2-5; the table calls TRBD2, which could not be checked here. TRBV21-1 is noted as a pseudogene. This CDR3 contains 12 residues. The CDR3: CASSGTPRAQYF. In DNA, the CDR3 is TGTGCCAGCAGCGGGACTCCGAGGGCCCAGTACTTC.

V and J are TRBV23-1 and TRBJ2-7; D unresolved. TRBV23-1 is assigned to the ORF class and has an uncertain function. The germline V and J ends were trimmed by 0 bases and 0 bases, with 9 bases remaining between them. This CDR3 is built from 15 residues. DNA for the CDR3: TGCGCCAGCAGTCAATCGGGCAGATCCTCCTACGAGCAGTACTTC. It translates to CASSQSGRSSYEQYF.

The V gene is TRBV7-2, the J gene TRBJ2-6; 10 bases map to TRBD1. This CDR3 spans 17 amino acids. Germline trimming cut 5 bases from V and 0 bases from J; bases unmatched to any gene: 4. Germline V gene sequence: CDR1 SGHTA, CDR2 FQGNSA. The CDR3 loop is CASSPGQGLSGANVLTF. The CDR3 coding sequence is TGTGCCAGCAGCCCGGGACAGGGGCTCTCTGGGGCCAACGTCCTGACTTTC.

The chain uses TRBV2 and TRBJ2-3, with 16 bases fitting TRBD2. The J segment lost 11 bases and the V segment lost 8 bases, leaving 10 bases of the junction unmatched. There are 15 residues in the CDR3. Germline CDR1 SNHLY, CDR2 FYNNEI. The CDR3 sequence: CASGTEGLAGGRQYF. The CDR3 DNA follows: TGTGCCAGCGGTACTGAGGGACTAGCGGGAGGGAGGCAGTATTTT. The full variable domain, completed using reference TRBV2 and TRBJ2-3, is EPEVTQTPSHQVTQMGQEVILRCVPISNHLYFYWYRQILGQKVEFLVSFYNNEISEKSEIFDDQFSVERPDGSNFTLKIRSTKLEDSAMYFCASGTEGLAGGRQYFGPGTRLTVL.

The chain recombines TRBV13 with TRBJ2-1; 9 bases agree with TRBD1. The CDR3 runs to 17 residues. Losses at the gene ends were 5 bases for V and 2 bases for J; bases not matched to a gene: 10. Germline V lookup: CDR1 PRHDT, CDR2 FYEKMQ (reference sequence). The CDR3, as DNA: TGTGCCAGCAGCCCCAGCCTGGGACAGGGCCCCTACAATGAGCAGTTCTTC. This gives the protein CASSPSLGQGPYNEQFF.

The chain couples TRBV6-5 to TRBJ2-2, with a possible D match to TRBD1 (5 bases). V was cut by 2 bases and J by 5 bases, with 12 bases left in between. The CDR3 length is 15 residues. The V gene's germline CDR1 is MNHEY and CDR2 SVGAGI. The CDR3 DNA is TGTGCCAGCAGTTACGACAGTTCTCCAACCGGGGAGCTGTTTTTT. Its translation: CASSYDSSPTGELFF.

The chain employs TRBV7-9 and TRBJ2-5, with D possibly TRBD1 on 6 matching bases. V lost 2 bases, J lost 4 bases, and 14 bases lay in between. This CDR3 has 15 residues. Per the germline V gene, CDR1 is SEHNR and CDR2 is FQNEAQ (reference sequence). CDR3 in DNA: TGTGCCAGCAGCTTACAGGGGCGAAGTTTAGAGACCCAGTACTTC. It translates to CASSLQGRSLETQYF.

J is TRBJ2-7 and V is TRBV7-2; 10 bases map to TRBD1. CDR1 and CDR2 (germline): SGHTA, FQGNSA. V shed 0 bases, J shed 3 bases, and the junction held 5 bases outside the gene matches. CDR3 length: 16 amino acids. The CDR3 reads CASSLAGQGLNYEQYF. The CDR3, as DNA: TGTGCCAGCAGCTTAGCGGGACAGGGGCTAAACTACGAGCAGTACTTC.

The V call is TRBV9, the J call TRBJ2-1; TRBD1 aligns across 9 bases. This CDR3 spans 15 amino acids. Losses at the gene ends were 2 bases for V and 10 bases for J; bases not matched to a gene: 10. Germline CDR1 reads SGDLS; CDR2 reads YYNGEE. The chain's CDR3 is CASSVGQGFRVEQFF. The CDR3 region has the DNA TGTGCCAGCAGCGTGGGACAGGGCTTTCGGGTGGAGCAGTTCTTC.

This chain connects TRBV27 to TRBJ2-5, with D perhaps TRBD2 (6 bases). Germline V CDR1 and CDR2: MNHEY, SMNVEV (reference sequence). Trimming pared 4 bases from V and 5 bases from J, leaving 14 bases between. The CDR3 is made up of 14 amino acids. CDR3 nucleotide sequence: TGTGCCAGCAGTTCCACGGGGGAAGGGGAGACCCAGTACTTC. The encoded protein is CASSSTGEGETQYF.

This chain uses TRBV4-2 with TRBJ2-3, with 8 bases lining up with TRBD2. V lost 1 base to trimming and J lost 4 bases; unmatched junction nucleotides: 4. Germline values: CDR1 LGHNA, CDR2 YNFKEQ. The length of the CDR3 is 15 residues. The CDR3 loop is CASSQGTGGADTQYF. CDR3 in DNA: TGTGCCAGCAGCCAAGGAACGGGGGGGGCAGATACGCAGTATTTT.

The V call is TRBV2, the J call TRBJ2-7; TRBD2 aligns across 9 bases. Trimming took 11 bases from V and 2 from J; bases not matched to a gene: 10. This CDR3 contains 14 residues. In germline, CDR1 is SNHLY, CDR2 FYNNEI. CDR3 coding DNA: TGTGCCTCCCAAGGGCTAGCGGGAACCTACGAGCAGTACTTC. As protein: CASQGLAGTYEQYF.